One sample yielded the 12 T cell receptor beta chains listed below, sequenced in a study of shared clonotypes between healthy human individuals. Here immunoSEQ multiplex PCR was the method, and the copy in TCRdb shows in-frame clones only, minus some. The sample lists some 1,100,000 clones; around 78% were seen once. The source material was memory CD4+ T cells from PBMCs. This sample's subset: CD45RA-negative fraction. The receptors were gathered from a man aged 18 to 29 in good health. Some clones in this sample may be carry-over from other donors' samples.

V usage is TRBV2 and J usage is TRBJ1-1; D not certain. The CDR3 contains 13 residues. The germline V gene has CDR1 SNHLY and CDR2 FYNNEI. V lost 4 bases, J lost 1 base, and 7 bases lay in between. CDR3 DNA: TGTGCCAGCAGTGCACAAGCGAACACTGAAGCTTTCTTT. Its protein is CASSAQANTEAFF.

The chain joins TRBV9 to TRBJ2-1, with 8 bases fitting TRBD1. The V gene's germline CDR1 is SGDLS and CDR2 YYNGEE. The CDR3 sequence is 15 residues long. V was pared by 4 bases and J by 4 bases, with 7 bases of the junction left unmatched. The CDR3 sequence is CASSPRDRSYNEQFF. The CDR3 nucleotides are TGTGCCAGCAGCCCCCGGGACAGGTCTTACAATGAGCAGTTCTTC.

The DNA of the CDR3 is TGTGCCAGTAGTATAGGGTCGATAGCCAAAAACATTCAGTACTTC. It is translated as CASSIGSIAKNIQYF. This chain links TRBV19 with TRBJ2-4; D unresolved. Germline V gene lookup returns CDR1 LNHDA and CDR2 SQIVND (reference sequence). The ends were cut back, 1 base at V and 0 bases at J, with 7 bases in the middle. CDR3 length: 15 residues. Based on the CDR3 plus reference TRBV19 and TRBJ2-4, the full variable domain is DGGITQSPKYLFRKEGQNVTLSCEQNLNHDAMYWYRQDPGQGLRLIYYSQIVNDFQKGDIAEGYSVSREKKESFPLTVTSAQKNPTAFYLCASSIGSIAKNIQYFGAGTRLSVL.

This chain uses TRBV9 with TRBJ2-5, with D possibly TRBD1 on 6 matching bases. CDR3 length equals 16 residues. The germline V and J ends were trimmed by 4 bases and 5 bases, with 21 bases remaining between them. Germline CDR1 and CDR2: SGDLS and YYNGEE. CDR3 coding DNA: TGTGCCAGCAGCCCAGATCCCCCCAGGGGAAGGGAGACCCAGTACTTC. This gives the protein CASSPDPPRGRETQYF.

As DNA, the CDR3 is TGTGCCAGCAGTTTAGGGCGGGAGGAAGAGACCCAGTACTTC. Its translation: CASSLGREEETQYF. This chain links TRBV27 with TRBJ2-5; 8 nucleotides line up with TRBD2. CDR3 length: 14 amino acids. Germline V CDR1 and CDR2: MNHEY, SMNVEV (reference sequence). V shed 2 bases and J 3 bases; nucleotides not matched to a gene: 2.

The CDR3 DNA reads as TGTGCCAGCAGTTTATCCGGGTACGTGGTCGAGCAGTACTTC. This translates into CASSLSGYVVEQYF. The chain links TRBV27 to TRBJ2-7, with unresolved D. The V and J ends lost 0 bases and 6 bases respectively, with 12 bases between them. The germline V gene encodes CDR1 MNHEY and CDR2 SMNVEV (reference sequence). The CDR3 loop spans 14 amino acids.

V and J are TRBV30 and TRBJ1-2; no reliable D call. Trimming cost V 7 bases and J 8 bases, with 14 bases left between them. The CDR3 spans 11 residues. CDR1 is GTSNPN and CDR2 is SVGIG in the germline V gene (reference sequence). CDR3 sequence: CAFDFNRGYTF. The CDR3 DNA reads TGTGCCTTCGACTTCAACCGGGGCTACACCTTC.

The chain carries TRBV7-8 and TRBJ1-5; 7 bases map to TRBD1. Trimming removed 5 bases from V and 4 bases from J; junction bases left unmatched: 2. The CDR3 spans 13 residues. Germline CDR1 SGHVS, CDR2 FQNEAQ. The CDR3, as DNA: TGTGCCAGCAGCCGGGACAGTAATCAGCCCCAGCATTTT. It translates to CASSRDSNQPQHF.

Turning to this clone: Within the sample, other DNA sequences also encode this same CDR3. The chain combines TRBV5-1 with TRBJ1-1; tentative D call: TRBD1 (5 bases). CDR1 is SGHRS and CDR2 is YFSETQ in the germline V gene. Between the trimmed V and J ends, which lost 0 bases and 4 bases, there was a span of 10 bases. This CDR3 has 14 residues. The CDR3 here is CASSLVVQGTEAFF. As DNA, the CDR3 is TGCGCCAGCAGCTTGGTAGTCCAGGGCACTGAAGCTTTCTTT.

This clone was found a few times. The chain joins TRBV28 to TRBJ2-1, with D perhaps matching TRBD1 or TRBD2 (5 bases each). The germline gives CDR1 MDHEN, CDR2 SYDVKM. V gave up 5 bases and J gave up 0 bases, with 11 bases separating them. This CDR3 contains 15 residues. CDR3 region: CASSPGTHSYNEQFF. In nucleotides, the CDR3 is TGTGCCAGCAGTCCCGGGACCCACTCCTACAATGAGCAGTTCTTC.

This chain uses TRBV27 with TRBJ1-2; 8 nucleotides line up with TRBD1. The CDR3 is 21 residues long. V shed 0 bases and J 5 bases; nucleotides not matched to a gene: 23. Germline V gives CDR1 MNHEY, CDR2 SMNVEV (reference sequence). CDR3 protein: CASSLSYPHLGTGKPFYGYTF. CDR3 nucleotide sequence: TGTGCCAGCAGTTTATCGTACCCCCATTTAGGGACAGGTAAACCTTTTTATGGCTACACCTTC.

The chain couples TRBV7-2 to TRBJ2-3, with TRBD2 matching over 11 bases. Germline lookup yields CDR1 SGHTA and CDR2 FQGNSA. The V gene end was trimmed by 4 bases and the J gene end by 6 bases; junction bases not matched to a gene: 15. This CDR3 region has 18 residues. In nucleotides, the CDR3 is TGTGCCAGCAGCTCCGGGACTAGCGGAGCCCGAGGGGCGGATACGCAGTATTTT. Translation gives CASSSGTSGARGADTQYF.